The rows below give T cell receptor beta chains drawn from one sample of a study of blood T cell repertoires in COVID-19. Data came from immunoSEQ multiplex PCR; TCRdb stores just in-frame clones and leaves some out. The sample carries around 7,000 clones, just over 85% recorded once. The source material was peripheral blood. Receptor source: a human donor with active COVID-19. The donor label of this sample is uncertain. Each CDR3 is given with its conserved first and last residue. The order of the fields is D gene, J gene, clone size, V gene, CDR3 DNA, CDR3 protein. D genes are given only for firm matches. Part of the rows lack a size; the others show once, few, many or a class for expanded clones.

d_call: TRBD1; j_call: TRBJ1-2; clone_size: -; v_call: TRBV2; cdr3_nt: TGTGCCAGCAGTGAAAAGGGGACAGGGGTTCAAAATGGCTACACCTTC; cdr3_aa: CASSEKGTGVQNGYTF
d_call: TRBD1; j_call: TRBJ2-7; clone_size: few; v_call: TRBV12-3/TRBV12-4; cdr3_nt: TGTGCCAGCAGTCCCGGACAGGGCCACGAGCAGTACTTC; cdr3_aa: CASSPGQGHEQYF
d_call: TRBD1; j_call: TRBJ1-1; clone_size: -; v_call: TRBV25-1; cdr3_nt: TGTGCCAGCATAGGGGGCGATGGGGCTTTCTTT; cdr3_aa: CASIGGDGAFF
d_call: -; j_call: TRBJ2-3; clone_size: -; v_call: TRBV2; cdr3_nt: TGTGCCAGCAGCCCCTTAGAGCGGGCTTCCACAGATACGCAGTATTTT; cdr3_aa: CASSPLERASTDTQYF
d_call: -; j_call: TRBJ2-7; clone_size: few; v_call: TRBV5-4; cdr3_nt: TGTGCCACCTCACAACAGGGATCGTACGAGCAGTACTTC; cdr3_aa: CATSQQGSYEQYF
d_call: TRBD1; j_call: TRBJ2-1; clone_size: -; v_call: TRBV19; cdr3_nt: TGTGCCAGTAGTATTTTGGGGACAGGTATCTACAATGAGCAGTTCTTC; cdr3_aa: CASSILGTGIYNEQFF
d_call: TRBD2; j_call: TRBJ2-7; clone_size: -; v_call: TRBV7-8; cdr3_nt: TGTGCCAGCAGCTTCGGCGGGAGCCGCTCCTACGAGCAGTACTTC; cdr3_aa: CASSFGGSRSYEQYF
d_call: -; j_call: TRBJ2-5; clone_size: -; v_call: TRBV7-9; cdr3_nt: TGTGCCAGCAGCCGTCGGGGTTTGGAGACCCAGTACTTC; cdr3_aa: CASSRRGLETQYF
d_call: -; j_call: TRBJ1-1; clone_size: -; v_call: TRBV6-5; cdr3_nt: TGTGCCAGCAGTCTTACGGGACTGGGGAACACTGAAGCTTTCTTT; cdr3_aa: CASSLTGLGNTEAFF
d_call: TRBD1; j_call: TRBJ1-2; clone_size: few; v_call: TRBV19; cdr3_nt: TGTGCCAGTAGTATCCCCGGGACAGATTATGGCTACACCTTC; cdr3_aa: CASSIPGTDYGYTF
d_call: -; j_call: TRBJ2-1; clone_size: -; v_call: TRBV4-1; cdr3_nt: TGCGCCAGCAGCCAAGGAGGGTTCTCCTACAATGAGCAGTTCTTC; cdr3_aa: CASSQGGFSYNEQFF
d_call: TRBD1; j_call: TRBJ2-7; clone_size: -; v_call: TRBV19; cdr3_nt: TGTGCCAGTAGTACCTCGGACAGGGCCCCCTACGAGCAGTACTTC; cdr3_aa: CASSTSDRAPYEQYF
d_call: -; j_call: TRBJ2-4; clone_size: -; v_call: TRBV10-2; cdr3_nt: TGCGCCAGCAGTGAGCCAGGGGACATTCAGTACTTC; cdr3_aa: CASSEPGDIQYF
d_call: TRBD1; j_call: TRBJ2-7; clone_size: -; v_call: TRBV15; cdr3_nt: TGTGCCACCAGCAGAACTGACAGGGACTACGAGCAGTACTTC; cdr3_aa: CATSRTDRDYEQYF
d_call: TRBD2; j_call: TRBJ2-2; clone_size: -; v_call: TRBV10-3; cdr3_nt: TGTGCCATCAGTCGCGGGAGCGCCGGGGAGCTGTTTTTT; cdr3_aa: CAISRGSAGELFF
d_call: TRBD2; j_call: TRBJ2-3; clone_size: -; v_call: TRBV19; cdr3_nt: TGTGCTACACTACCATTAGCGGGAAGCACAGATACGCAGTATTTT; cdr3_aa: CATLPLAGSTDTQYF
d_call: -; j_call: TRBJ2-7; clone_size: -; v_call: TRBV4-2; cdr3_nt: TGTGCCAGCAGCCAAGTCCTAAACGGCAGGGTGGCCTACGAGCAGTACTTC; cdr3_aa: CASSQVLNGRVAYEQYF
d_call: -; j_call: TRBJ2-3; clone_size: few; v_call: TRBV5-5; cdr3_nt: TGTGCCAGCACTGGGTTGCGACCGCGGACTGGCGCAGATACGCAGTATTTT; cdr3_aa: CASTGLRPRTGADTQYF
d_call: TRBD2; j_call: TRBJ2-7; clone_size: -; v_call: TRBV4-1; cdr3_nt: TGCGCCAGCAGCCACCAAATGCCCAGCGGGGGCTACGAGCAGTACTTC; cdr3_aa: CASSHQMPSGGYEQYF
d_call: -; j_call: TRBJ2-1; clone_size: once; v_call: TRBV12-3/TRBV12-4; cdr3_nt: TGTGCCAGCAGGACTTACAGGGATGAGCAGTTCTTC; cdr3_aa: CASRTYRDEQFF
d_call: -; j_call: TRBJ2-7; clone_size: -; v_call: TRBV4-1; cdr3_nt: TGCGCCAGCAGCCAAGATCTCGGGACACCCTACTACGAGCAGTACTTC; cdr3_aa: CASSQDLGTPYYEQYF
d_call: -; j_call: TRBJ2-7; clone_size: -; v_call: TRBV6-5; cdr3_nt: TGTGCCAGCAGTCCCCTGACAGGAAACTACGAGCAGTACTTC; cdr3_aa: CASSPLTGNYEQYF
d_call: -; j_call: TRBJ2-2; clone_size: once; v_call: TRBV29-1; cdr3_nt: TGCAGCGCTCTAACAGGTCCGAACACCGGGGAGCTGTTTTTT; cdr3_aa: CSALTGPNTGELFF
d_call: TRBD1; j_call: TRBJ2-1; clone_size: -; v_call: TRBV3-1/TRBV3-2; cdr3_nt: TGTGCCAGCAGCCCGAATATACGACAGGGTGAGGTTGAGCAGTTCTTC; cdr3_aa: CASSPNIRQGEVEQFF
d_call: TRBD2; j_call: TRBJ2-5; clone_size: few; v_call: TRBV11-2; cdr3_nt: TGTGCCAGCAGAAGCGGGAGCGTAGAGACCCAGTACTTC; cdr3_aa: CASRSGSVETQYF
d_call: -; j_call: TRBJ2-2; clone_size: once; v_call: TRBV30; cdr3_nt: TGTGCCTGGAGTGGGGGGAGGACCGGGGAGCTGTTTTTT; cdr3_aa: CAWSGGRTGELFF
d_call: -; j_call: TRBJ2-5; clone_size: few; v_call: TRBV4-3; cdr3_nt: TGCGCCAGCAGCCAAACAGGTCGGTCGGAGACCCAGTACTTC; cdr3_aa: CASSQTGRSETQYF
d_call: -; j_call: TRBJ2-1; clone_size: -; v_call: TRBV21-1; cdr3_nt: TGTGCCAGCAGCAAATTACCCACAGGGGAAGGGTTTTACAATGAGCAGTTCTTC; cdr3_aa: CASSKLPTGEGFYNEQFF
d_call: -; j_call: TRBJ1-1; clone_size: -; v_call: TRBV18; cdr3_nt: TGTGCCAGCTCACCCTATCGGGACACCGAAGCTTTCTTT; cdr3_aa: CASSPYRDTEAFF
d_call: -; j_call: TRBJ2-6; clone_size: -; v_call: TRBV30; cdr3_nt: TGTGCCTGGAGCCAAGACTTCTCTGGGGCCAACGTCCTGACTTTC; cdr3_aa: CAWSQDFSGANVLTF
d_call: -; j_call: TRBJ1-6; clone_size: -; v_call: TRBV27; cdr3_nt: TGTGCCAGCAGTCGTACAGTCAAGAGTTCACCCCTCCACTTT; cdr3_aa: CASSRTVKSSPLHF
d_call: -; j_call: TRBJ1-1; clone_size: -; v_call: TRBV11-2; cdr3_nt: TGTGCCAGCAGCTTAGTTCGGTTCATGAACACTGAAGCTTTCTTT; cdr3_aa: CASSLVRFMNTEAFF
d_call: -; j_call: TRBJ1-2; clone_size: -; v_call: TRBV10-1; cdr3_nt: TGCGCCAGCACCAGTTGGGGGGTCTATGGCTACACCTTC; cdr3_aa: CASTSWGVYGYTF
d_call: TRBD2; j_call: TRBJ2-1; clone_size: -; v_call: TRBV19; cdr3_nt: TGTGCCAGTAGTTTTCTAGCGGGAGGATACAATGAGCAGTTCTTC; cdr3_aa: CASSFLAGGYNEQFF
d_call: TRBD2; j_call: TRBJ2-3; clone_size: -; v_call: TRBV13; cdr3_nt: TGTGCCAGCAGCCATGTCGTTTCGGCGGGGGGTCGCACAGATACGCAGTATTTT; cdr3_aa: CASSHVVSAGGRTDTQYF
d_call: TRBD2; j_call: TRBJ2-2; clone_size: -; v_call: TRBV19; cdr3_nt: TGTGCCAGTCACGGGACTAGCGGGAGATTCACCGGGGAGCTGTTTTTT; cdr3_aa: CASHGTSGRFTGELFF
d_call: -; j_call: TRBJ2-3; clone_size: -; v_call: TRBV6-2/TRBV6-3; cdr3_nt: TGTGCCAGCAGCCTCGGGACAGCGGGGGTTGATACGCAGTATTTT; cdr3_aa: CASSLGTAGVDTQYF